These 29 T cell receptor beta chains were sequenced from one sample in a study of blood T cells in healthy people across ages. With a J-beta primer mix and a sample-barcoded 5' primer, a second PCR ran about 7 to 11 cycles. One entry per CDR3 protein results from TCRdb running MiXCR on the 5' RACE reads. Altogether 650,000 to 950,000 distinct CDR3 sequences are present, about 42% being singletons, with the ten largest covering roughly 19%. Sequencing was carried out using blood. Source of these receptors: a man aged 55 to 70 in good health.

This clonotype is labeled as medium-sized. V is TRBV7-6 and J is TRBJ1-2; 9 bases map to TRBD1. Germline V CDR1 and CDR2: SGHVS, FNYEAQ. The CDR3 contains 13 residues. V dropped 5 bases and J dropped 7; count of bases not matched to a gene: 5. CDR3 loop: CASSPRQGGGYTF. DNA of the CDR3: TGTGCCAGCAGCCCGCGACAGGGGGGTGGCTACACCTTC.

This clonotype was seen a few times. V usage is TRBV5-1 and J usage is TRBJ2-7, with a tentative D call TRBD2 (5 bases). The germline V gene encodes CDR1 SGHRS and CDR2 YFSETQ. The CDR3 is 14 amino acids. The V end lost 1 base, the J end lost 3 bases, and 11 bases lay between the germline ends. This chain's CDR3 is CASSLHSGLYEQYF. In DNA, the CDR3 is TGCGCCAGCAGCTTGCACAGTGGACTCTACGAGCAGTACTTC. Filled out from reference TRBV5-1 and TRBJ2-7, the complete variable domain reads KAGVTQTPRYLIKTRGQQVTLSCSPISGHRSVSWYQQTPGQGLQFLFEYFSETQRNKGNFPGRFSGRQFSNSRSEMNVSTLELGDSALYLCASSLHSGLYEQYFGPGTRLTVT.

The rearrangement uses TRBV29-1 and TRBJ2-5; D unclear. Germline CDR1 and CDR2: SQVTM and ANQGSEA. The CDR3 has 10 residues. The CDR3, as DNA: TGCATCGTGGCCCGAGAGACCCAGTACTTC. Translation: CIVARETQYF.

This clonotype has just a few counts. The chain employs TRBV4-1 and TRBJ1-2; D unresolved. This CDR3 is 14 amino acids long. V shed 1 base and J shed 1 base, with 7 bases lying between them. Germline V gene sequence: CDR1 MGHRA, CDR2 YSYEKL. DNA for the CDR3: TGCGCCAGCAGCCAAGGGGATGATAACTATGGCTACACCTTC. Protein sequence: CASSQGDDNYGYTF.

A few counts support this clonotype. The junction differs from germline at one of its ends, possibly a read error. The rearrangement uses TRBV12-3 or TRBV12-4 and TRBJ2-1; maybe TRBD1 (6 bases). This CDR3 comprises 14 residues. The CDR3 DNA reads TGTGCCAGCAGTTTCACAGGGTCCTACAGTGAGCAGTTCTTC. Translated, it gives CASSFTGSYSEQFF.

The CDR3 protein is CASSLDPQDRDYGYTF. For the CDR3, the DNA is TGTGCCAGCAGCTTGGATCCCCAGGACAGGGACTATGGCTACACCTTC. This chain uses TRBV11-2 with TRBJ1-2; 8 bases agree with TRBD1. The CDR3 runs to 16 residues. J was trimmed by 3 bases and V by 3 bases; bases with no gene match: 9. Germline loops: CDR1 SGHAT, CDR2 FQNNGV.

V and J are TRBV5-1 and TRBJ2-1, with D possibly being TRBD1 (5 bases). Trimming stripped 4 bases from V and 6 bases from J, with 11 bases between. Germline V gives CDR1 SGHRS, CDR2 YFSETQ. The CDR3 is made up of 13 amino acids. This CDR3 is CASSLYGANEQFF. The CDR3 region has the DNA TGCGCCAGCAGCCTGTATGGGGCCAATGAGCAGTTCTTC.

This clonotype came up many times. The junction and the germline gene differ at one end; a read error may be behind it. The chain recombines TRBV7-2 with TRBJ2-4; unclear D gene. Germline CDR1 reads SGHTA; CDR2 reads FQGNSA. This CDR3 is 14 amino acids long. CDR3 amino acids: CASSPGLAKNIQYF. For the CDR3, the DNA is TGCGCCAGCAGCCCCGGGCTAGCCAAAAACATTCAGTACTTC.

J is TRBJ1-6 and V is TRBV12-3 or TRBV12-4; 7 bases line up with TRBD1. The V gene end was trimmed by 5 bases and the J gene end by 9 bases; junction bases not matched to a gene: 10. This CDR3 has 15 residues. CDR3 nucleotide sequence: TGTGCCAGCAGTCTCCGGGACAGTTTGTTTTCACCCCTCCACTTT. Its protein product is CASSLRDSLFSPLHF.

Comments on this clonotype: Relative to the germline gene, one junction end is altered; a read error may explain this. This chain joins TRBV20-1 and TRBJ2-1; 9 positions agree with TRBD2. The J call may be in error: the DNA end matches TRBJ2-7 better. This CDR3 contains 14 residues. Germline lookup yields CDR1 DFQATT and CDR2 SNEGSKA (reference sequence). In DNA form, the CDR3 reads TGCAGTGCGAGAGCGGGGGGCCCCTACACTGAGCAGTACTTC. This encodes CSARAGGPYTEQYF.

This clonotype showed up just a few times. A clone one base away is much larger, so this may be a read error. V is TRBV12-3 or TRBV12-4 and J is TRBJ1-5; unclear D gene. V was clipped by 11 bases and J by 9 bases, with 17 bases between them. CDR3 length equals 12 residues. In nucleotides, the CDR3 is TGTGCCCAAGCCCCGAGGGTTTGGCCCCAGCATTTT. Its protein product is CAQAPRVWPQHF.

The rearrangement links TRBV2 to TRBJ2-4; D possibly corresponds to TRBD1 (5 bases). This CDR3 comprises 16 residues. Germline CDR1 and CDR2: SNHLY and FYNNEI. Trimming removed 3 bases from V and 3 bases from J, with 15 bases in between. The DNA for the CDR3 is TGTGCCAGCAGTGATCTCAGGGTTTTAGTCAAAAACATTCAGTACTTC. Amino acids: CASSDLRVLVKNIQYF. The full variable domain, completed using reference TRBV2 and TRBJ2-4, is EPEVTQTPSHQVTQMGQEVILRCVPISNHLYFYWYRQILGQKVEFLVSFYNNEISEKSEIFDDQFSVERPDGSNFTLKIRSTKLEDSAMYFCASSDLRVLVKNIQYFGAGTRLSVL.

This rearrangement joins TRBV12-3 or TRBV12-4 to TRBJ1-6, with no clear D. This CDR3 has 13 residues. Between the trimmed V and J ends, which lost 5 bases and 10 bases, there was a span of 12 bases. This CDR3 is CASSQTTGSPLHF. The DNA of the CDR3 is TGTGCCAGCAGTCAAACTACCGGGTCACCCCTCCACTTT.

This chain uses TRBV7-2 with TRBJ2-1; no definite D call. Trimming cost V 5 bases and J 10 bases, with 15 bases left between them. The CDR3 is made up of 13 amino acids. The germline CDR1 and CDR2 sequences are SGHTA and FQGNSA. In nucleotides, the CDR3 is TGTGCCAGCAGCCCTGCTCGCTCCCGAGAGCAGTTCTTC. It encodes CASSPARSREQFF.

The chain uses TRBV7-9 and TRBJ2-2; a weak D match, TRBD1 (6 bases). CDR3 length equals 15 residues. Germline CDR1 reads SEHNR; CDR2 reads FQNEAQ (reference sequence). The V gene lost 5 bases and the J gene lost 3 bases, with 13 bases spanning the gap. The CDR3, as DNA: TGTGCCAGCAGCCCCCCAGGGGCCGACACCGGGGAGCTGTTTTTT. It is translated as CASSPPGADTGELFF.

The J gene is TRBJ1-1, the V gene TRBV12-3 or TRBV12-4; D is perhaps TRBD1 (5 bases). Trimming left V 6 bases short and J 10 bases short, with 15 bases between. The CDR3 has 12 residues. CDR3 amino acids: CASSLSAGRAFF. Written as DNA, the CDR3 is TGTGCCAGCAGCCTGTCAGCAGGGAGAGCTTTCTTT.

The sample holds a few counts of this clonotype. V is TRBV6-5 and J is TRBJ2-5; 10 nucleotides agree with TRBD2. The CDR3 is 14 amino acids. After removal of 6 bases from V and 3 bases from J, the junction contained 4 bases not matched to a gene. Germline V CDR1 and CDR2: MNHEY, SVGAGI. The CDR3 here is CASRTGLAEETQYF. DNA of the CDR3: TGTGCCAGCAGGACTGGACTAGCGGAAGAGACCCAGTACTTC.

This clonotype showed up just once. The rearrangement links TRBV12-3 or TRBV12-4 to TRBJ2-5; D unclear. V dropped 2 bases and J dropped 11 bases, with 12 bases sitting between them. The CDR3 has 12 residues. In DNA form, the CDR3 reads TGTGCCAGCAGTTTATGGTACAATGAGCAGTACTTC. Protein: CASSLWYNEQYF.

This clonotype was observed many times. This chain uses TRBV11-3 with TRBJ2-7; no reliable D call. V shed 1 base and J shed 3 bases, with 7 bases lying between them. Germline loops: CDR1 SGHNT, CDR2 YENEEA. This CDR3 contains 13 residues. The CDR3 DNA follows: TGTGCCAGCAGCTTAGCCCCTAGCTACGAGCAGTACTTC. This codes for CASSLAPSYEQYF.

The V call is TRBV7-2, the J call TRBJ2-5; D tentatively reads TRBD1 or TRBD2 (6 bases each). Germline V gene lookup returns CDR1 SGHTA and CDR2 FQGNSA. Trimming left V 5 bases short and J 5 bases short, with 18 bases between. The CDR3 spans 15 residues. CDR3 in amino acids: CASSTHQGRDETQYF. The CDR3 nucleotides read TGTGCCAGCAGCACTCACCAGGGGCGGGATGAGACCCAGTACTTC.

This clonotype was observed a few times. The V gene is TRBV2, the J gene TRBJ2-3, with 12 bases aligning to TRBD2. Unmatched junction bases numbered 4, after V lost 4 bases and J lost 5 bases. The CDR3 has 15 residues. Germline V gene sequence: CDR1 SNHLY, CDR2 FYNNEI. The CDR3 DNA reads as TGTGCCAGCAGTGCAAGGACTAGCGGGGTAGATACGCAGTATTTT. Translating gives CASSARTSGVDTQYF.

This chain connects TRBV4-3 to TRBJ2-1; 11 bases map to TRBD2. The CDR3 contains 18 residues. Germline V gene sequence: CDR1 LGHNA, CDR2 YSLEER. V lost 6 bases and J lost 0; bases outside the gene matches: 10. The CDR3, as DNA: TGCGCCAGCAGAAATAGCGGGGGGGCCCAGAGCTCCTACAATGAGCAGTTCTTC. The encoded protein is CASRNSGGAQSSYNEQFF.

In its sample, this clonotype was seen many times. V is TRBV28 and J is TRBJ2-5; 8 bases align to TRBD1. This CDR3 contains 14 residues. The germline V gene has CDR1 MDHEN and CDR2 SYDVKM. J was trimmed by 11 bases and V by 1 base; bases with no gene match: 9. This CDR3 reads CASSLSQGAGEQYF. The CDR3 DNA follows: TGTGCCAGCAGTTTATCGCAGGGGGCAGGAGAGCAGTACTTC.

For this clonotype: At one end the junction does not follow the germline gene, possibly because of a read error. The chain joins TRBV12-3 or TRBV12-4 to TRBJ1-5, with TRBD1 identical over 7 bases. This CDR3 spans 14 amino acids. The CDR3 loop reads CVSSPTGLYQPQHF. CDR3 nucleotides: TGTGTCAGCAGTCCGACAGGGCTCTATCAGCCCCAGCATTTT.

The chain links TRBV7-2 to TRBJ2-3; 10 nucleotides match TRBD2. This CDR3 spans 18 amino acids. The V and J ends lost 1 base and 3 bases, in that order; junction bases with no gene match: 10. From germline, CDR1 is SGHTA and CDR2 FQGNSA. The CDR3 loop is CASSLDPIAGGRTDTQYF. The CDR3 bases are TGTGCCAGCAGCTTAGACCCCATAGCGGGGGGTAGAACAGATACGCAGTATTTT.

This clonotype was seen only a few times. V usage is TRBV10-3 and J usage is TRBJ2-7; 7 bases fit TRBD1. Germline V gives CDR1 ENHRY, CDR2 SYGVKD. The CDR3 is 13 amino acids. V was clipped by 2 bases and J by 5 bases; unmatched bases: 3. CDR3 nucleotides: TGTGCCATCAGTGAGCCACAGGGGAACGAGCAGTACTTC. This gives the protein CAISEPQGNEQYF.

This chain connects TRBV3-1 to TRBJ2-3, with D possibly being TRBD1 (6 bases). V was pared by 3 bases and J by 9 bases, with 13 bases between. Germline CDR1 reads LGHDT; CDR2 reads YNNKEL (reference sequence). The CDR3 runs 13 residues. CDR3 DNA sequence: TGTGCCAGCAGCCACTCCAACAGGGAAACGCAGTATTTT. Translating it yields CASSHSNRETQYF.

This clonotype was recorded a few times. The chain uses TRBV4-1 and TRBJ1-1, with D perhaps matching TRBD1 (6 bases). Germline V gene lookup returns CDR1 MGHRA and CDR2 YSYEKL. This CDR3 contains 15 residues. Trimming cost V 1 base and J 3 bases, with 12 bases left between them. CDR3 sequence (DNA): TGCGCCAGCAGCCAAGCCGACAGGTCCGACACTGAAGCTTTCTTT. Translating gives CASSQADRSDTEAFF.

With respect to this clonotype: A read error may account for a junction end that differs from germline. The V call is TRBV7-9, the J call TRBJ2-5; 10 bases are shared with TRBD1. The CDR3 is made up of 12 amino acids. Germline CDR1 is SEHNR and CDR2 is FQNEAQ (reference sequence). DNA for the CDR3: TGTGCCGGCAGCGAAGACAGGGGGCGGCAGTACTTC. It specifies CAGSEDRGRQYF.